A single sample gave rise to the 12 T cell receptor beta chains below, sequenced in a study of cytomegalovirus exposure and HLA in healthy donors. Primers included in the PCR were 60 Vbeta and 13 Jbeta primers. Data came from immunoSEQ multiplex PCR; TCRdb stores just in-frame clones and leaves some out. Of some 130,000 clones detected, approximately 74% appear once; the ten largest clones hold about 7.3%. Sequencing used PBMCs. The origin of the receptors is a male donor in good health and CMV-seronegative.

This chain uses TRBV15 with TRBJ2-3, with unresolved D. The V end lost 3 bases, the J end lost 2 bases, and 6 bases lay between the germline ends. Germline V gene data show CDR1 as LNHNV and CDR2 as YYDKDF (reference sequence). This CDR3 has 13 residues. The CDR3 here is CATSSPNTDTQYF. The CDR3 nucleotides read TGTGCCACCAGCAGCCCTAACACAGATACGCAGTATTTT.

The chain links TRBV9 to TRBJ2-1, with TRBD1 matching over 12 bases. V lost 0 bases to trimming and J lost 3 bases; unmatched junction nucleotides: 25. The germline CDR1 and CDR2 sequences are SGDLS and YYNGEE. The CDR3 has 24 amino acids. This CDR3 is CASSVGPGQGARGSGTGLYNEQFF. CDR3 bases: TGTGCCAGCAGCGTAGGACCGGGACAGGGGGCGCGTGGGAGTGGTACAGGCCTCTACAATGAGCAGTTCTTC.

The rearrangement uses TRBV5-1 and TRBJ2-3; 7 bases map to TRBD1. After removal of 5 bases from V and 1 base from J, the junction contained 7 bases not matched to a gene. Germline loops: CDR1 SGHRS, CDR2 YFSETQ. The CDR3 loop spans 15 amino acids. This chain's CDR3 is CASRGAQGGTDTQYF. The CDR3 region has the DNA TGCGCCAGCAGAGGGGCTCAGGGGGGCACAGATACGCAGTATTTT.

CDR3 region: CASSWYPGEGAETQYF. DNA for the CDR3: TGTGCCAGCAGCTGGTACCCCGGGGAGGGAGCAGAGACCCAGTACTTC. The chain is built from TRBV11-2 and TRBJ2-5; 7 nucleotides agree with TRBD2. Trimming took 4 bases from V and 4 from J; bases not matched to a gene: 12. The germline V gene encodes CDR1 SGHAT and CDR2 FQNNGV. CDR3 size: 16 residues.

The chain uses TRBV19 and TRBJ1-5; no clear D. The CDR3 has 15 residues. Germline V gene sequence: CDR1 LNHDA, CDR2 SQIVND (reference sequence). V lost 0 bases to trimming and J lost 3 bases, with 9 bases between them. The CDR3 loop is CASSIEWANNQPQHF. The CDR3 DNA is TGTGCCAGTAGTATAGAATGGGCCAACAATCAGCCCCAGCATTTT. Full variable domain (missing parts from reference TRBV19 and TRBJ1-5): DGGITQSPKYLFRKEGQNVTLSCEQNLNHDAMYWYRQDPGQGLRLIYYSQIVNDFQKGDIAEGYSVSREKKESFPLTVTSAQKNPTAFYLCASSIEWANNQPQHFGDGTRLSIL.

The chain links TRBV19 to TRBJ2-2, with D possibly matching TRBD1 (5 bases). The CDR3 runs to 15 residues. The V gene lost 5 bases and the J gene lost 6 bases, with 16 bases spanning the gap. Germline CDR1 is LNHDA and CDR2 is SQIVND (reference sequence). CDR3 DNA: TGTGCCAGTAGTTCCCGACAGTGGTTGGCCGGGGAGCTGTTTTTT. Translation: CASSSRQWLAGELFF.

This clone has a handful of counts. For the CDR3, the DNA is TGTGCCAGTAGTATCGGGACAGGGCTGAGAAATTACGAGCAGTACTTC. Its translation: CASSIGTGLRNYEQYF. The chain uses TRBV19 and TRBJ2-7; 9 positions match TRBD1. J gave up 4 bases and V 3 bases, and 10 bases lay outside the gene matches. The germline V gene encodes CDR1 LNHDA and CDR2 SQIVND (reference sequence). The length of the CDR3 is 16 residues. The variable domain in full, completed from reference TRBV19 and TRBJ2-7, reads DGGITQSPKYLFRKEGQNVTLSCEQNLNHDAMYWYRQDPGQGLRLIYYSQIVNDFQKGDIAEGYSVSREKKESFPLTVTSAQKNPTAFYLCASSIGTGLRNYEQYFGPGTRLTVT.

The chain couples TRBV19 to TRBJ2-7; 8 bases line up with TRBD1. The trim removed 10 bases at V and 8 bases at J, leaving 7 bases unmatched. Germline lookup yields CDR1 LNHDA and CDR2 SQIVND (reference sequence). The CDR3 has 11 residues. CDR3 sequence reads: CATDRAGKQYF. The CDR3, as DNA: TGTGCCACGGACAGGGCGGGGAAGCAGTACTTC. Full variable domain (outside the CDR3, taken from reference TRBV19 and TRBJ2-7): DGGITQSPKYLFRKEGQNVTLSCEQNLNHDAMYWYRQDPGQGLRLIYYSQIVNDFQKGDIAEGYSVSREKKESFPLTVTSAQKNPTAFYLCATDRAGKQYFGPGTRLTVT.

This clone was seen just once. The rearrangement links TRBV5-1 to TRBJ1-2, with TRBD1 identical over 8 bases. The CDR3 length is 14 residues. The germline CDR1 and CDR2 sequences are SGHRS and YFSETQ. J lost 8 bases, V lost 3 bases, and 9 bases had no gene match. The CDR3 region is CASSSRQGIEGYTF. The CDR3, as DNA: TGCGCCAGCAGCTCGAGACAGGGGATCGAGGGCTACACCTTC.

This clone was counted once. J is TRBJ2-1 and V is TRBV5-1; 14 nucleotides agree with TRBD2. Trimming took 4 bases from V and 6 from J; bases not matched to a gene: 3. The CDR3 length is 15 residues. Germline values: CDR1 SGHRS, CDR2 YFSETQ. CDR3 region: CASSPGTSGGNEQFF. The CDR3 bases are TGCGCCAGCAGCCCCGGGACTAGCGGGGGCAATGAGCAGTTCTTC.

This sequence joins TRBV2 and TRBJ2-1, with 10 positions matching TRBD2. This CDR3 is built from 17 residues. Germline V gives CDR1 SNHLY, CDR2 FYNNEI. The V gene end was trimmed by 1 base and the J gene end by 9 bases; junction bases not matched to a gene: 12. The CDR3 here is CASSEDEKAGTSVEQFF. The CDR3 nucleotides read TGTGCCAGCAGTGAAGACGAGAAGGCCGGGACTAGCGTTGAGCAGTTCTTC.

The CDR3 DNA is TGTGCCAGCAGCTTAATAAGGGCGGGGGTGGAGCAGTACTTC. Translated, it gives CASSLIRAGVEQYF. J is TRBJ2-7 and V is TRBV7-8, with TRBD2 matching 7 bases. V shed 2 bases and J 7 bases; nucleotides not matched to a gene: 8. Germline assignment: CDR1 SGHVS and CDR2 FQNEAQ. The CDR3 length is 14 residues.